Detailed here is one TCR beta chain. The antigen is unknown. These data originate in a study of beta chain features in type 1 diabetes. Trimming cost V 6 bases and J 7 bases; bases outside gene matches: 6. The CDR3 consists of 13 residues. Germline CDR1 is SQVTM and CDR2 is ANQGSEA. Overall study findings and caveats: The study found that naive, central memory and Treg TCRB repertoires appeared more similar in patients than in healthy donors. For Type 1 diabetes patients, all four CD4+ subsets carried TCRB CDR3s that were moderately but significantly shorter. These data did not resolve whether HLA type affects TCRB rearrangement.

CD45RO/CCR7/CD25/CD127/CD95/CD27 staining was used to isolate CD4+ naive, central memory, regulatory and stem cell-like memory cells by sorting. The isolated RNA, all of it, was reverse transcribed, so expressed TCRB transcripts were what got sequenced. Sequenced naive, central memory and regulatory T cell samples produced an average of around 4 million reads. The protocol was immunoSEQ multiplex PCR, while the TCRdb copy is restricted to in-frame clones and leaves out a portion. The repertoire consists of about 160,000 clones, with roughly 60% occurring once and the leading ten covering 0.08% to 0.09%.

The specimen was naive CD4+ T cells from blood. This TCR was recovered from a man younger than 45 with type 1 diabetes. This chain joins TRBV29-1 and TRBJ1-6, with 7 positions matching TRBD1. The CDR3 region has the DNA TGCAGCGTAGGACAGGAGCTAAATTCACCCCTCCACTTT. Translating gives CSVGQELNSPLHF.